The T cell receptor (beta chain) under discussion was sequenced for a study of control samples from healthy donors and cancer patients (TCRdb year 2020). Worth noting for this clone: This receptor's antigen is unknown. No quality values exist for individual bases; no much larger clone is one base distant.

V is pared back by 6 bases and J by 1 base, with 13 bases lying between the germline termini. CDR1 and CDR2 are read off the germline V gene (reference sequence) as SEHNR and FQNEAQ. The cysteine opens and the phenylalanine closes a CDR3 of 14 amino acids. Only CDR3 DNA is held: 42 bases, read in frame from base 1. The receptor library was made with the immunoSEQ multiplex PCR assay. TCRdb holds this immuneACCESS table with in-frame rearrangements only. Some clones are missing; in checked studies, unresolved V genes explain under half, and the rest has no known cause. Across this sample there are around 31,000 clones, with 94% seen only once. The ten most abundant clones make up under 8% of the sample.

The chain is encoded by TRBV7-9 joined to TRBJ2-7, with the D call perhaps TRBD1 or TRBD2, as 5 bases match in each case. Sample: blood. This TCR came from a man in his sixties in good health. The CDR3 reads as follows: CASSPRDGSYEQYF. At the DNA level, the sequence is TGTGCCAGCAGTCCCCGGGACGGATCCTACGAGCAGTACTTC.